Below, 32 T cell receptor beta chains from the same sample are listed, as sequenced in a study of blood T cell repertoires in COVID-19. Clones were sequenced by immunoSEQ multiplex PCR, and TCRdb holds only the in-frame ones, with some missing. The sample has about 250,000 clones, around 83% seen once. Source material: peripheral blood. These receptors were collected from a man older than 75 with acute or convalescent COVID-19.

Comments on this clone: Additional DNA sequences in this sample encode the identical CDR3. The V and J genes are TRBV2 and TRBJ2-1, with D perhaps TRBD1 (6 bases). The germline V gene has CDR1 SNHLY and CDR2 FYNNEI. The CDR3 is 13 amino acids. Trimming left V 6 bases short and J 8 bases short, with 14 bases between. CDR3 nucleotides: TGTGCCAGCAGGAAGACAGGATCGGATGAGCAGTTCTTC. Its protein is CASRKTGSDEQFF.

The V call is TRBV5-1, the J call TRBJ2-1; possible D gene TRBD2, 6 bases. CDR3 length equals 16 residues. With 0 bases removed from V and 8 bases from J, the gap between germline ends came to 18 bases. Germline loops: CDR1 SGHRS, CDR2 YFSETQ. CDR3: CASSLAFRTIPYEQFF. In nucleotides, the CDR3 is TGCGCCAGCAGCTTGGCCTTCAGGACTATCCCCTATGAGCAGTTCTTC.

V is TRBV28 and J is TRBJ2-7; maybe TRBD2 (6 bases). Per the germline V gene, CDR1 is MDHEN and CDR2 is SYDVKM. Trimming pared 7 bases from V and 4 bases from J, leaving 23 bases between. This CDR3 is built from 16 residues. The CDR3 sequence is CASIPTTGGAVYEQYF. DNA of the CDR3: TGTGCCAGCATTCCGACCACAGGAGGGGCCGTATACGAGCAGTACTTC.

V gene TRBV6-5 combines with J gene TRBJ1-6; weak D call: TRBD1 (5 bases). Per the germline V gene, CDR1 is MNHEY and CDR2 is SVGAGI. The V gene lost 4 bases and the J gene lost 5 bases, with 9 bases spanning the gap. This CDR3 spans 14 amino acids. The CDR3 loop is CASSLTANNSPLHF. As DNA, the CDR3 is TGTGCCAGCAGTTTGACAGCTAATAATTCACCCCTCCACTTT.

This clone was found once. This chain links TRBV5-1 with TRBJ2-5; 7 bases map to TRBD2. Germline V lookup: CDR1 SGHRS, CDR2 YFSETQ. This CDR3 comprises 13 residues. Losses at the gene ends were 0 bases for V and 6 bases for J; bases not matched to a gene: 2. In nucleotides, the CDR3 is TGCGCCAGCAGCTTGGGCGGGAGCAAGACCCAGTACTTC. Residues: CASSLGGSKTQYF.

The chain links TRBV3-1 (or the pseudogene TRBV3-2) to TRBJ2-1; D is possibly TRBD1 (5 bases). The CDR3 has 12 residues. The germline V gene encodes CDR1 LGHDT and CDR2 YNNKEL (reference sequence). V shed 7 bases and J shed 9 bases, with 13 bases lying between them. CDR3 protein: CASTNVGAEQFF. In nucleotides, the CDR3 is TGTGCCAGCACCAATGTAGGGGCTGAGCAGTTCTTC.

The rearrangement uses TRBV5-1 and TRBJ1-2; possibly TRBD1 for D (6 bases). Germline V lookup: CDR1 SGHRS, CDR2 YFSETQ. The ends were cut back, 5 bases at V and 11 bases at J, with 22 bases in the middle. This CDR3 comprises 14 residues. CDR3 bases: TGCGCCAGCAGGACAGGTCTAGGTCAGTGGGATTACACCTTC. It yields the protein CASRTGLGQWDYTF.

The V and J genes are TRBV19 and TRBJ2-2, with TRBD1 matching 9 bases. Losses at the gene ends were 7 bases for V and 4 bases for J; bases not matched to a gene: 7. The CDR3 totals 15 residues. CDR1 LNHDA and CDR2 SQIVND come from the germline V gene (reference sequence). In nucleotides, the CDR3 is TGTGCCAGTAACACCCCGGGACAGGGCACCGGGGAGCTGTTTTTT. Encoded protein: CASNTPGQGTGELFF.

The chain uses TRBV19 and TRBJ1-4; TRBD1 matches at 8 bases. The V gene end was trimmed by 6 bases and the J gene end by 10 bases; junction bases not matched to a gene: 19. The CDR3 covers 17 residues. Germline lookup yields CDR1 LNHDA and CDR2 SQIVND (reference sequence). This CDR3 reads CASSQLIPDRVPRKLFF. CDR3 nucleotides: TGTGCCAGTAGCCAATTGATACCGGACAGGGTCCCCAGAAAACTGTTTTTT.

The chain uses TRBV25-1 and TRBJ1-1, with 8 bases fitting TRBD1. This CDR3 contains 13 residues. Trimming at V came to 7 bases and at J to 5 bases, leaving 6 bases not matched to a gene. The germline CDR1 and CDR2 sequences are MGHDK and SYGVNS. The CDR3 loop is CASMRTGSTEAFF. The CDR3 bases are TGTGCCAGCATGAGGACAGGGTCAACTGAAGCTTTCTTT.

This clone has more than one count but fewer than ten. The V gene is TRBV29-1, the J gene TRBJ1-1; D gene uncertain. This CDR3 spans 13 amino acids. With 4 bases removed from V and 3 bases from J, the gap between germline ends came to 12 bases. The germline V gene has CDR1 SQVTM and CDR2 ANQGSEA. The CDR3 DNA reads TGCAGCGTTGGTACGACAACCCACACTGAAGCTTTCTTT. This gives the protein CSVGTTTHTEAFF.

V is TRBV7-8 and J is TRBJ2-1; TRBD2 matches at 10 bases. CDR1 and CDR2 (germline): SGHVS, FQNEAQ. V lost 1 base to trimming and J lost 12 bases; unmatched junction nucleotides: 12. CDR3 size: 16 residues. The CDR3 DNA reads as TGTGCCAGCAGCTTAGGAGGGCTAGCGGGAGCTTGGGTGCAGTTCTTC. Amino acid sequence: CASSLGGLAGAWVQFF.

The genes are TRBV9 and TRBJ2-2; a possible D gene is TRBD1 (6 bases). Trimming took off 3 bases at V and 4 bases at J, with 22 bases between the two ends. Germline assignment: CDR1 SGDLS and CDR2 YYNGEE. The length of the CDR3 is 18 residues. CDR3 region: CASSEAAGSNRVTGELFF. The DNA for the CDR3 is TGTGCCAGCAGCGAAGCGGCGGGTAGCAACAGGGTCACCGGGGAGCTGTTTTTT.

The rearrangement joins TRBV24-1 to TRBJ1-5, with 8 nucleotides matching TRBD1. The CDR3 has 14 amino acids. The V segment lost 4 bases and the J segment 6 bases; nucleotides outside the gene matches: 4. The germline V gene has CDR1 KGHDR and CDR2 SFDVKD. For the CDR3, the DNA is TGTGCCACCAGTGAGCGACAGGGGACTCAGCCCCAGCATTTT. This translates into CATSERQGTQPQHF.

The chain is built from TRBV28 and TRBJ2-5; TRBD1 matches at 8 bases. The CDR3 consists of 15 residues. Germline V CDR1 and CDR2: MDHEN, SYDVKM. J lost 3 bases, V lost 1 base, and 4 bases had no gene match. The chain's CDR3 is CASSLFRGLKETQYF. The CDR3 DNA sequence: TGTGCCAGCAGTTTATTCAGGGGGCTTAAAGAGACCCAGTACTTC.

This chain connects TRBV18 to TRBJ2-1; tentative D call: TRBD2 (6 bases). The germline V and J ends were trimmed by 0 bases and 3 bases, with 9 bases remaining between them. This CDR3 comprises 15 residues. Germline values: CDR1 KGHSH, CDR2 LQKENI. CDR3 nucleotides: TGTGCCAGCTCACCACCGGGGGGTCGCTACAATGAGCAGTTCTTC. It codes for CASSPPGGRYNEQFF.

The CDR3 region has the DNA TGTGCCAGCAGCCGAGCTGTGGTTGATACGCAGTATTTT. This translates into CASSRAVVDTQYF. This rearrangement joins TRBV7-9 to TRBJ2-3; D not certain. This CDR3 region has 13 residues. Germline lookup yields CDR1 SEHNR and CDR2 FQNEAQ (reference sequence). The V end was cut by 5 bases, the J end by 6 bases, with 12 bases between.

In DNA, the CDR3 is TGTGCCATCACCCTGGACAGGGGTGGGTATGGCTACACCTTC. Its translation is CAITLDRGGYGYTF. J is TRBJ1-2 and V is TRBV10-3; 9 positions match TRBD1. The V gene end was trimmed by 7 bases and the J gene end by 5 bases; junction bases not matched to a gene: 8. This CDR3 is built from 14 residues. Per the germline V gene, CDR1 is ENHRY and CDR2 is SYGVKD.

This clone was seen only a few times. In nucleotides, the CDR3 is TGTGCCTGGAGTGGACAATACGAGCAGTACTTC. Protein product: CAWSGQYEQYF. V usage is TRBV30 and J usage is TRBJ2-7; D unclear. Germline V CDR1 and CDR2: GTSNPN, SVGIG (reference sequence). The CDR3 spans 11 residues. Trimming took 1 base from V and 4 from J, leaving 5 bases between them.

The rearrangement links TRBV19 to TRBJ2-1; TRBD1 aligns across 7 bases. This CDR3 region has 14 residues. The germline V gene has CDR1 LNHDA and CDR2 SQIVND (reference sequence). Trimming cost V 3 bases and J 5 bases; bases outside gene matches: 4. CDR3 sequence: CASSIDRVNNEQFF. The CDR3 DNA sequence: TGTGCCAGTAGTATCGACAGGGTCAACAATGAGCAGTTCTTC.

This clone has just a few counts. The chain links TRBV7-8 to TRBJ1-5; no reliable D call. The V end lost 3 bases, the J end lost 1 base, and 13 bases lay between the germline ends. This CDR3 spans 16 amino acids. CDR1 and CDR2 from the germline V gene are SGHVS and FQNEAQ. CDR3 coding DNA: TGTGCCAGCAGCTTCGTCACGGGGAGGAGCAATCAGCCCCAGCATTTT. Encoded protein: CASSFVTGRSNQPQHF.

The V and J genes are TRBV2 and TRBJ2-7; 7 positions agree with TRBD1. Trimming at V came to 6 bases and at J to 0 bases, leaving 8 bases not matched to a gene. Germline V gene data show CDR1 as SNHLY and CDR2 as FYNNEI. CDR3 size: 15 residues. CDR3 protein: CASRKGTASSYEQYF. CDR3 nucleotide sequence: TGTGCCAGCAGAAAGGGGACAGCGAGCTCCTACGAGCAGTACTTC. The entire variable domain, with the rest obtained from reference TRBV2 and TRBJ2-7, is as follows: EPEVTQTPSHQVTQMGQEVILRCVPISNHLYFYWYRQILGQKVEFLVSFYNNEISEKSEIFDDQFSVERPDGSNFTLKIRSTKLEDSAMYFCASRKGTASSYEQYFGPGTRLTVT.

In nucleotides, the CDR3 is TGCAGTGCTAGTCCGCCAGGGCGAACCTACAATGAGCAGTTCTTC. This codes for CSASPPGRTYNEQFF. The genes are TRBV20-1 and TRBJ2-1, with D perhaps TRBD1 (5 bases). This CDR3 is built from 15 residues. V was pared by 3 bases and J by 2 bases, with 14 bases between. The germline gives CDR1 DFQATT, CDR2 SNEGSKA (reference sequence).

The chain carries TRBV5-1 and TRBJ1-2; D is possibly TRBD1 (5 bases). The CDR3 loop spans 13 amino acids. V was shortened by 0 bases and J by 5 bases, with 8 bases between the two germline ends. Germline CDR1 reads SGHRS; CDR2 reads YFSETQ. CDR3 bases: TGCGCCAGCAGCTTGGCGGGGGGGTATGGCTACACCTTC. Its protein is CASSLAGGYGYTF.

The gene calls are TRBV19 and TRBJ2-5; 7 bases fit TRBD2. The J segment lost 2 bases and the V segment lost 7 bases, leaving 10 bases of the junction unmatched. Per germline, CDR1 LNHDA and CDR2 SQIVND (reference sequence). The CDR3 sequence is 15 residues long. The CDR3 bases are TGTGCCAGTACGGTGGGTAGCGGGTTTCAAGAGACCCAGTACTTC. Protein sequence: CASTVGSGFQETQYF.

The chain carries TRBV27 and TRBJ1-6; the match to TRBD1 covers 7 bases. Looked up from germline, CDR1 is MNHEY and CDR2 is SMNVEV (reference sequence). The CDR3 runs 17 residues. The junction had 7 bases not matched to a gene; V was cut back by 5 bases and J by 0 bases. CDR3 in amino acids: CASSRDRVPSYNSPLHF. As DNA, the CDR3 is TGTGCCAGCAGTAGAGACAGGGTCCCCTCCTATAATTCACCCCTCCACTTT.

This clone was counted a few times. The rearrangement joins TRBV7-6 to TRBJ2-1; D is possibly TRBD2 (5 bases). Trimming left V 4 bases short and J 11 bases short, with 12 bases between. Germline V gives CDR1 SGHVS, CDR2 FNYEAQ. The CDR3 consists of 12 residues. CDR3 sequence (DNA): TGTGCCAGCAGCTCAATGGAGGATAAGCAGTTCTTC. This encodes CASSSMEDKQFF.

This chain connects TRBV10-3 to TRBJ1-1, with 7 positions matching TRBD1. The CDR3 consists of 15 residues. CDR1 ENHRY and CDR2 SYGVKD come from the germline V gene. The V segment lost 2 bases and the J segment 1 base; nucleotides outside the gene matches: 4. CDR3 protein: CAISEGQEANTEAFF. CDR3 in DNA: TGTGCCATCAGTGAGGGACAGGAGGCGAACACTGAAGCTTTCTTT.

The CDR3 here is CASSPTGGVTYEQYF. In nucleotides, the CDR3 is TGTGCCAGCAGCCCGACGGGGGGGGTAACCTACGAGCAGTACTTC. This chain joins TRBV28 and TRBJ2-7, with 8 positions matching TRBD2. Germline CDR1 is MDHEN and CDR2 is SYDVKM. The CDR3 has 15 residues. V gave up 6 bases and J gave up 2 bases; unmatched junction bases: 9.

A single count supports this clone. The chain carries TRBV11-3 and TRBJ2-5, with 15 bases identical to TRBD2. Germline V gives CDR1 SGHNT, CDR2 YENEEA. The CDR3 spans 16 residues. V lost 5 bases, J lost 5 bases, and 6 bases stayed unmatched. CDR3 protein: CASSLGLAGGPETQYF. The CDR3 bases are TGTGCCAGCAGCCTCGGACTAGCGGGAGGGCCGGAGACCCAGTACTTC.

The chain employs TRBV25-1 and TRBJ1-2, with 7 positions matching TRBD1. The V gene's germline CDR1 is MGHDK and CDR2 SYGVNS. After removal of 5 bases from V and 8 bases from J, the junction contained 11 bases not matched to a gene. There are 14 residues in the CDR3. The CDR3 protein is CASSPEGQRRGYTF. CDR3 sequence (DNA): TGTGCCAGCAGTCCCGAGGGACAGCGCAGAGGCTACACCTTC.

This clone was seen a few times. The gene calls are TRBV5-5 and TRBJ1-1, with TRBD1 matching 9 bases. V shed 3 bases and J 6 bases; nucleotides not matched to a gene: 6. This CDR3 region has 14 residues. Germline V gives CDR1 SGHKS, CDR2 YYEKEE (reference sequence). The CDR3 sequence: CASSWAGQGSEAFF. CDR3 DNA sequence: TGTGCCAGCAGCTGGGCGGGACAGGGTTCTGAAGCTTTCTTT.